These T cell receptor beta chains were read from a single sample in a study of blood T cell repertoires in COVID-19. Here immunoSEQ multiplex PCR was the method, and the copy in TCRdb shows in-frame clones only, minus some. The sample has some 200,000 clones, approximately 86% seen once. Sequencing input: peripheral blood. The source is a man aged 55 to 69 with COVID-19, enrolled during active disease. CDR3s include the opening cysteine and the closing phenylalanine or tryptophan. Fields, in order: clone size, V gene, J gene, D gene, CDR3 DNA, CDR3 protein. D genes are given only for firm matches. Clone size appears in some rows only: once, few, many, or a class for an expanded clone.

few,TRBV3-1/TRBV3-2,TRBJ1-2,-,TGTGCCAGCAGCCAAGAGAACAGCTACTATGGCTACACCTTC,CASSQENSYYGYTF
-,TRBV14,TRBJ1-6,TRBD1,TGTGCCAGCAGCCAGCGACAGGGGGGACGAGGATCACCCCTCCACTTT,CASSQRQGGRGSPLHF
-,TRBV5-3,TRBJ1-1,-,TGTGCCAGAAGCGGAGGGGAGACTGAAGCTTTCTTT,CARSGGETEAFF
-,TRBV1,TRBJ1-3,-,TGCACCAGCAGCTCCGGGACAGGGAAGAGTGGCTCTGGAAACACCATATATTTT,CTSSSGTGKSGSGNTIYF
once,TRBV7-9,TRBJ2-1,-,TGTGCCAGCAGCTTGGGCCCCGGGAGTGAGCAGTTCTTC,CASSLGPGSEQFF
-,TRBV4-1,TRBJ1-4,-,TGCGCCAGCAGCCAACCGGGGGAGAGGGAAAAACTGTTTTTT,CASSQPGEREKLFF
few,TRBV6-6,TRBJ1-1,-,TGTGCCAGCAGTTTGAATACACATGAAGCTTTCTTT,CASSLNTHEAFF
-,TRBV9,TRBJ1-2,TRBD1,TGTGCCAGCAGCCGTCGACAGGGGGCAAACTATGGCTACACCTTC,CASSRRQGANYGYTF
-,TRBV10-1,TRBJ2-1,TRBD1,TGCGCCAGCACTGGGACAGGGATGGGTGAGCAGTTCTTC,CASTGTGMGEQFF
-,TRBV7-9,TRBJ2-1,TRBD2,TGTGCCAGCAGCTTAGAGAGCGGGATCTACAATGAGCAGTTCTTC,CASSLESGIYNEQFF
-,TRBV12-5,TRBJ2-3,-,TGTGCTAGTGGTTCCAGGGGTACGCAGTATTTT,CASGSRGTQYF
-,TRBV5-1,TRBJ1-1,-,TGCGCCAGCAGCTTGGCGGCAGAAAGCGCTGAAGCTTTCTTT,CASSLAAESAEAFF
-,TRBV9,TRBJ2-7,-,TGTGCCAGCAGCGTAGCGGCGACAGACCTTTACGAGCAGTACTTC,CASSVAATDLYEQYF
-,TRBV25-1,TRBJ1-1,TRBD1,TGTGCCAGCAGTGAATTGGGGACAGGGCTGAACACTGAAGCTTTCTTT,CASSELGTGLNTEAFF
-,TRBV2,TRBJ1-1,TRBD1,TGTGCCAGCAGTACCACCCCGGGACAGGGAAACACTGAAGCTTTCTTT,CASSTTPGQGNTEAFF
few,TRBV3-1/TRBV3-2,TRBJ2-2,-,TGTGCCAGCAGCCAGCGGGGACAGAGAAACACCGGGGAGCTGTTTTTT,CASSQRGQRNTGELFF
-,TRBV18,TRBJ2-2,-,TGTGCCAGCTCCGCCGGGGGAACCGGGGAGCTGTTTTTT,CASSAGGTGELFF
-,TRBV12-3/TRBV12-4,TRBJ1-6,-,TGTGCCAGCAGTGTCAGTAATTCACCCCTCCACTTT,CASSVSNSPLHF
-,TRBV6-2/TRBV6-3,TRBJ1-2,-,TGTGCCAGCAGTTACGGGAGGACAAATGGCTACACCTTC,CASSYGRTNGYTF
few,TRBV5-1,TRBJ2-5,-,TGCGCCAGCAGCCTCGAGAACCCACAAGAGACCCAGTACTTC,CASSLENPQETQYF
-,TRBV27,TRBJ2-7,TRBD1,TGTGCCAGCAGTTTATCGAGAGGGGGCACCTACGAGCAGTACTTC,CASSLSRGGTYEQYF
-,TRBV20-1,TRBJ2-3,TRBD2,TGCAGTGCTAGTCGTTGGACTAGCGGACTCACAGATACGCAGTATTTT,CSASRWTSGLTDTQYF
-,TRBV29-1,TRBJ1-2,TRBD1,TGCAGCGTTGGCGGACAGGCGTCCTATGGCTACACCTTC,CSVGGQASYGYTF
-,TRBV24-1,TRBJ2-7,-,TGTGCCACCAGTGAAGGGAGTCTCTACGAGCAGTACTTC,CATSEGSLYEQYF
-,TRBV19,TRBJ2-7,-,TGTGCCAGTAGTATAGCAAACGAGCAGTACTTC,CASSIANEQYF
-,TRBV6-1,TRBJ1-3,TRBD1,TGTGCCAGCAGTGAAGCGGGGGGACAGGTCACTTTT,CASSEAGGQVTF